This TCR beta chain was recovered during a study of cytomegalovirus exposure and HLA in healthy donors. In the study overall: Earlier results showed roughly 120 million unique TCR beta sequences derived from roughly 180 million T cells.

There are 15 residues in the CDR3. Germline V gene lookup returns CDR1 SGHRS and CDR2 YFSETQ. V lost 10 bases and J 3 bases, leaving 21 bases between the germline ends. 60 Vbeta and 13 Jbeta primers were used in PCR. TCRdb keeps only in-frame clones here, not all; method: immunoSEQ multiplex PCR. Here the sample spans about 150,000 clones, less than 90% being singletons. Whole-study results and caveats: The majority of TCR sequences were rare, yet some public TCRs appeared in many donors. A prior analysis recorded that most TCR beta V segments were productive about 87% or about 30% of the time.

Turning to this clone: What it binds is unknown.

The chain joins TRBV5-1 to TRBJ2-3; weak D call: TRBD1 (6 bases). The receptor's source is a boy between 2 and 15 years old in good health and CMV-seronegative. Sequencing used PBMCs. CDR3 sequence (DNA): TGCGCCGGTTTGCCGATGGCAGGGGTGACAGATACGCAGTATTTT. Translating it yields CAGLPMAGVTDTQYF.